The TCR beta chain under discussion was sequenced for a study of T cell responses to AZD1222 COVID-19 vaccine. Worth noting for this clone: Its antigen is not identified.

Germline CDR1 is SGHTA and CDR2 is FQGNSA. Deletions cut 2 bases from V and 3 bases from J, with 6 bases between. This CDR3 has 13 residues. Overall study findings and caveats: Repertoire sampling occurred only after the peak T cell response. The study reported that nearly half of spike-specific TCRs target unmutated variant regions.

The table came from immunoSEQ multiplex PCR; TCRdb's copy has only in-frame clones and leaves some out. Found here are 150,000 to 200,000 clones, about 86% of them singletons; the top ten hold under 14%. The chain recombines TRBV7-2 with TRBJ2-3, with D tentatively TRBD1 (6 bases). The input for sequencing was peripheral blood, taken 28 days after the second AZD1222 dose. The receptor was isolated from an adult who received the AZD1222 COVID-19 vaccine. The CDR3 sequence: CASSLTGTDTQYF. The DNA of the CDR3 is TGTGCCAGCAGCTTAACAGGGACAGATACGCAGTATTTT. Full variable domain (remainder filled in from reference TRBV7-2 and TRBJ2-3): GAGVSQSPSNKVTEKGKDVELRCDPISGHTALYWYRQSLGQGLEFLIYFQGNSAPDKSGLPSDRFSAERTGGSVSTLTIQRTQQEDSAVYLCASSLTGTDTQYFGPGTRLTVL.